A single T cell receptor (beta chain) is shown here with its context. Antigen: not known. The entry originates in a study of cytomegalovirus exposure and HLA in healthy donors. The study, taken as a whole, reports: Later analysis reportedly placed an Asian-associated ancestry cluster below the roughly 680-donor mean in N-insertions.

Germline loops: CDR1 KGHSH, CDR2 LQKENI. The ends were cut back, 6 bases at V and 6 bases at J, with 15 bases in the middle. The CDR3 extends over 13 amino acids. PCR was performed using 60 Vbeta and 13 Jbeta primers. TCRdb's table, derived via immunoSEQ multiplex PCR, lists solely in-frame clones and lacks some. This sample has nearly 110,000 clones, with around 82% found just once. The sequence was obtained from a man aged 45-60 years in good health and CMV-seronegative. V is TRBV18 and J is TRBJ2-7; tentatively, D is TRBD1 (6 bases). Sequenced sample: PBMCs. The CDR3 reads CASSLTWTAEQYF. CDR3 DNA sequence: TGTGCCAGCTCCCTAACTTGGACAGCCGAGCAGTACTTC.